The source of this T cell receptor (beta chain) is a study of T cells in Graves' hyperthyroidism and ophthalmopathy. Germline CDR1 reads SGHKS; CDR2 reads YYEKEE (reference sequence). The V end was cut by 2 bases, the J end by 0 bases, with 7 bases between. This CDR3 is 14 amino acids long. In regard to this clonotype: A much larger clonotype is one base distant, so this may be a read error.

TCR beta CDR3 regions were amplified from RNA transcripts. HTBI primers drove first-round RT-PCR of the TCR CDR3. TCRdb re-called the multiplex PCR reads through MiXCR, storing one row per CDR3 protein. The top ten clones hold about 49% of a sample with around 340,000 distinct CDR3 sequences, 15% to 20% of them seen once. The chain couples TRBV5-5 to TRBJ2-3; no clear D gene. The source is a woman between 45 and 65 years old with Graves' hyperthyroidism. Sequencing was done on a sample of blood. In DNA, the CDR3 is TGTGCCAGCAGCTTTGTGGGGAGCACAGATACGCAGTATTTT. Translation gives CASSFVGSTDTQYF.